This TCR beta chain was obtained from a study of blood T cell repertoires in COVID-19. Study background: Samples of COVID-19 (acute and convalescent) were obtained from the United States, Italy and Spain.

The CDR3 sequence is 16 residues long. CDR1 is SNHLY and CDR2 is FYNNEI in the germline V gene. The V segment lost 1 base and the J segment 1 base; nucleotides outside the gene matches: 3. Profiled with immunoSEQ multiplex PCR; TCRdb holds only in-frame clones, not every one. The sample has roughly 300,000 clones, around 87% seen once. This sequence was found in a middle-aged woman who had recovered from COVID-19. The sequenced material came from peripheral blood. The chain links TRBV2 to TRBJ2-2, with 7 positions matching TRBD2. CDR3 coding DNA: TGTGCCAGCAGTGAAGAAGGCGGGGGGAACACCGGGGAGCTGTTTTTT. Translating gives CASSEEGGGNTGELFF.